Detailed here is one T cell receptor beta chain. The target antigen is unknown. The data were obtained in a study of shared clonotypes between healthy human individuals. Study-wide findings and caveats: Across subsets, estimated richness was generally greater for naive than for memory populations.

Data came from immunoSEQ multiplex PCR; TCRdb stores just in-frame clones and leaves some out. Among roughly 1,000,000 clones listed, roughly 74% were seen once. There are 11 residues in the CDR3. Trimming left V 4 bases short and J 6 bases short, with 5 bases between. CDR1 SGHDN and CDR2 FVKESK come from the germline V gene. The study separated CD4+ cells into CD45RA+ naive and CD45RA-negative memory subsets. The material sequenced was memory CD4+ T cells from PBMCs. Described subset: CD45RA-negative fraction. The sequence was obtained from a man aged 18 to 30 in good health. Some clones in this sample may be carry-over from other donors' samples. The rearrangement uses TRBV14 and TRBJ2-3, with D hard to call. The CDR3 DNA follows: TGTGCCAGCAGCCCCGCCGATACGCAGTATTTT. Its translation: CASSPADTQYF.